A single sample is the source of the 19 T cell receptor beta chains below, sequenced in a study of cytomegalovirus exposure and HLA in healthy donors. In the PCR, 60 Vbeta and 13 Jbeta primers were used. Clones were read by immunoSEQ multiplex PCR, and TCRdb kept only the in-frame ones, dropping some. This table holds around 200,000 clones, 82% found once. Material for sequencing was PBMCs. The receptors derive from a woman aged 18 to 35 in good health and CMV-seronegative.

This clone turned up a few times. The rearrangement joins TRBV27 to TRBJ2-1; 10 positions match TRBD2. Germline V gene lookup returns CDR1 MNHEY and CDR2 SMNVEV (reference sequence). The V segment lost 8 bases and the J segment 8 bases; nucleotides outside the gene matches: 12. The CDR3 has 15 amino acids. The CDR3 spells CASDRAGGPGDEQFF. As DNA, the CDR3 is TGTGCCAGCGATCGAGCGGGAGGGCCTGGGGATGAGCAGTTCTTC.

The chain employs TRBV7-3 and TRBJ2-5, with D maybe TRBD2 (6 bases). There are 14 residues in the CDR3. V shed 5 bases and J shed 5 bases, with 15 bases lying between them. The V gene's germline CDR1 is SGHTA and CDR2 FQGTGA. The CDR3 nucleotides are TGTGCCAGCAGCCCCGGGACTGTTCGGGAGACCCAGTACTTC. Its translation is CASSPGTVRETQYF. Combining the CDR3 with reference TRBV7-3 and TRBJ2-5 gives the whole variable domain GAGVSQTPSNKVTEKGKYVELRCDPISGHTALYWYRQSLGQGPEFLIYFQGTGAADDSGLPNDRFFAVRPEGSVSTLKIQRTERGDSAVYLCASSPGTVRETQYFGPGTRLLVL.

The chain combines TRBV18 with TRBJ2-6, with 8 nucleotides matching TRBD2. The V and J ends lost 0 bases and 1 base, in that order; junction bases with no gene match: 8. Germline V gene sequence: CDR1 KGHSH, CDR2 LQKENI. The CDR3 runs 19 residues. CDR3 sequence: CASSPPGLAGGSGANVLTF. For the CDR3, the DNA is TGTGCCAGCTCACCACCTGGGCTAGCGGGTGGGTCTGGGGCCAACGTCCTGACTTTC.

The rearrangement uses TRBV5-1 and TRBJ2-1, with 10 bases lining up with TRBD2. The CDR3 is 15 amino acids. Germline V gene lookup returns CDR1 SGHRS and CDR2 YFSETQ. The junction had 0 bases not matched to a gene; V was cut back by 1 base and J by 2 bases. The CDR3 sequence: CASSLTSGAYNEQFF. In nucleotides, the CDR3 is TGCGCCAGCAGCTTGACTAGCGGGGCCTACAATGAGCAGTTCTTC.

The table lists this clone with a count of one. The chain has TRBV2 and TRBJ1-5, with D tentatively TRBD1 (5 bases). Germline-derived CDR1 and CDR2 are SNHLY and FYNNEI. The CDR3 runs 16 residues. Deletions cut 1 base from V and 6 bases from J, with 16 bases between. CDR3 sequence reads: CASSEGRKGAGQPQHF. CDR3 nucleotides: TGTGCCAGCAGTGAAGGGAGAAAAGGGGCTGGTCAGCCCCAGCATTTT.

The CDR3 reads CASSLWRGASNQPQHF. Here the CDR3 DNA reads TGTGCCAGCAGTTTATGGCGGGGGGCAAGCAATCAGCCCCAGCATTTT. This chain joins TRBV28 and TRBJ1-5; tentatively, D is TRBD1 (6 bases). V lost 0 bases and J lost 1, with 10 bases in between. Germline CDR1 reads MDHEN; CDR2 reads SYDVKM. The CDR3 is 16 residues long.

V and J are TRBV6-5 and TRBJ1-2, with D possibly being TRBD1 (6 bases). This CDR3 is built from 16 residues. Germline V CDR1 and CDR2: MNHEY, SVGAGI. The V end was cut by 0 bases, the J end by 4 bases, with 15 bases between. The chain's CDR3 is CASSYSGTLTPYGYTF. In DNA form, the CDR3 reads TGTGCCAGCAGTTACTCGGGGACACTCACGCCCTATGGCTACACCTTC.

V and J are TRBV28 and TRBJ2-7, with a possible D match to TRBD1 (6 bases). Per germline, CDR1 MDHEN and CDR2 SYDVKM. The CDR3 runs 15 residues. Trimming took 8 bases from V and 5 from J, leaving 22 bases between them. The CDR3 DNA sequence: TGTGCCAGCCCTCCCCAGGACAGATCAATGGACGAGCAGTACTTC. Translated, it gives CASPPQDRSMDEQYF.

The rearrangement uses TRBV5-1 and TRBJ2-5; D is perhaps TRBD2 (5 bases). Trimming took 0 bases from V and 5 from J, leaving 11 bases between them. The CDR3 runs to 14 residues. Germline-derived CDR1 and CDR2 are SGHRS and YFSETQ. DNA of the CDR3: TGCGCCAGCAGCTTGGGGCTAGCCAGGGAGACCCAGTACTTC. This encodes CASSLGLARETQYF.

As DNA, the CDR3 is TGTGCCAGCAGTTACTCCATCCGGGGTGCCTCCTACGAGCAGTACTTC. It encodes CASSYSIRGASYEQYF. The rearrangement uses TRBV6-5 and TRBJ2-7; tentative D call: TRBD2 (5 bases). V was cut by 0 bases and J by 0 bases, with 12 bases left in between. CDR1 is MNHEY, CDR2 SVGAGI, per germline. This CDR3 comprises 16 residues.

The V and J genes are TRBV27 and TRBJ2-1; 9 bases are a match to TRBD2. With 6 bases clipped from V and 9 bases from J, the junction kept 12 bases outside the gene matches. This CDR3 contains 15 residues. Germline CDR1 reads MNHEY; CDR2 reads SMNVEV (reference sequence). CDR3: CASSLGVSGGGEQFF. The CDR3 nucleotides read TGTGCCAGCAGCCTCGGGGTTAGCGGGGGCGGTGAGCAGTTCTTC.

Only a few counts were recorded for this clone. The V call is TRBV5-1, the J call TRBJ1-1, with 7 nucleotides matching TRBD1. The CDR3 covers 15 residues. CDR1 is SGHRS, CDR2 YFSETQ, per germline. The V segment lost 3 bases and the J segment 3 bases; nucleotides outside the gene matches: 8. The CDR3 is CASSSQTGRDTEAFF. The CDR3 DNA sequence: TGCGCCAGCAGCTCCCAGACAGGGAGAGACACTGAAGCTTTCTTT.

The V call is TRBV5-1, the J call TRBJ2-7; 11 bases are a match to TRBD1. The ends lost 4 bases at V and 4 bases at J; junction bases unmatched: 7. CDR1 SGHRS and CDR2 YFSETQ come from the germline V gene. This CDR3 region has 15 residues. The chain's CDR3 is CASSKGTGGLYEQYF. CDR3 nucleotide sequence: TGCGCCAGCAGCAAAGGGACAGGGGGATTGTACGAGCAGTACTTC. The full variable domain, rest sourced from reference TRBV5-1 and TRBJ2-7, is KAGVTQTPRYLIKTRGQQVTLSCSPISGHRSVSWYQQTPGQGLQFLFEYFSETQRNKGNFPGRFSGRQFSNSRSEMNVSTLELGDSALYLCASSKGTGGLYEQYFGPGTRLTVT.

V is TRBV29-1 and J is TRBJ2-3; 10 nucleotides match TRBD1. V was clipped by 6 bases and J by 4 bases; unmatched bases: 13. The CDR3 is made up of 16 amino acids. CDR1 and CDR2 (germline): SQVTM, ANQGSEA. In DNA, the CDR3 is TGCAGCGTGTACTCCGTCCGACAGGGGGCCCCAGATACGCAGTATTTT. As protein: CSVYSVRQGAPDTQYF.

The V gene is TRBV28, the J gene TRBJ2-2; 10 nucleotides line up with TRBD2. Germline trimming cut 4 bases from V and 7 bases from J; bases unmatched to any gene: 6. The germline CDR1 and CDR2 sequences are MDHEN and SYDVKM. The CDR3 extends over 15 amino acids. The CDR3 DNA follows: TGTGCCAGCAGTTCCCTAGCGGGGGTTCTCGGGGAGCTGTTTTTT. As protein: CASSSLAGVLGELFF.

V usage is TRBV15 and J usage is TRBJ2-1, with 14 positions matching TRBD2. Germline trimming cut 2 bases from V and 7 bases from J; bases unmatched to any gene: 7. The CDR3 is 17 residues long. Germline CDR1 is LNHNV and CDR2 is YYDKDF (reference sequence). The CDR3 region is CATSRSLTSGRGNEQFF. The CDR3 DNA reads TGTGCCACCAGCAGATCCTTGACTAGCGGGAGGGGTAATGAGCAGTTCTTC.

Written as DNA, the CDR3 is TGTGCCAGCAGTTTCGGTCGGGAGGGCTACGAGCAGTACTTC. This gives the protein CASSFGREGYEQYF. V gene TRBV27 combines with J gene TRBJ2-7; TRBD2 matches at 8 bases. The CDR3 extends over 14 amino acids. Looked up from germline, CDR1 is MNHEY and CDR2 is SMNVEV (reference sequence). Trimming at V came to 3 bases and at J to 3 bases, leaving 4 bases not matched to a gene.

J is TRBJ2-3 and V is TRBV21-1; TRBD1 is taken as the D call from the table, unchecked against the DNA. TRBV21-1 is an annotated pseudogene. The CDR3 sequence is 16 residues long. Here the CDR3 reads CASSKGGDSPTDTQYF. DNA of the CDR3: TGTGCCAGCAGCAAAGGGGGGGACAGCCCCACAGATACGCAGTATTTT.

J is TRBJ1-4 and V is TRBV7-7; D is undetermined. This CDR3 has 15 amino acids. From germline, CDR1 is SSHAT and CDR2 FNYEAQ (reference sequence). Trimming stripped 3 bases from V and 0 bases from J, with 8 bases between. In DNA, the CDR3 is TGTGCCAGCAGCTTGGGAGAAGCAACTAATGAAAAACTGTTTTTT. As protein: CASSLGEATNEKLFF.